This is a list of T cell receptor beta chains from one sample in a study of blood T cell repertoires in COVID-19. Sequencing used immunoSEQ multiplex PCR; TCRdb keeps in-frame clones, though not all of them. Of approximately 35,000 clones in the sample, approximately 88% were seen once. The specimen was peripheral blood. The receptor set was obtained from a man in his 60s with active COVID-19. Both conserved end residues are part of each CDR3. Fields, in order: D gene, clone size, J gene, V gene, CDR3 DNA, CDR3 protein. The D gene is left open where the match is weak. Part of the rows lack a size; the others show once, few, many or a class for expanded clones.

d_gene: TRBD1
abundance: .
j_gene: TRBJ2-2
v_gene: TRBV28
CDR3nt: TGTGCCAGCACCACAGGGGGGCCCACCGGGGAGCTGTTTTTT
CDR3aa: CASTTGGPTGELFF

d_gene: .
abundance: few
j_gene: TRBJ2-3
v_gene: TRBV10-3
CDR3nt: TGTGCCATCAGTGTCGCGGGACTCACAGATACGCAGTATTTT
CDR3aa: CAISVAGLTDTQYF

d_gene: TRBD1
abundance: .
j_gene: TRBJ1-4
v_gene: TRBV3-1/TRBV3-2
CDR3nt: TGTGCCAGCACAACCAGGGGGTCTAACGGTGAAAAACTGTTTTTT
CDR3aa: CASTTRGSNGEKLFF

d_gene: .
abundance: .
j_gene: TRBJ2-3
v_gene: TRBV5-1
CDR3nt: TGCGCCAGCAGCTCTGGGGCGAGCACAGATACGCAGTATTTT
CDR3aa: CASSSGASTDTQYF

d_gene: TRBD2
abundance: .
j_gene: TRBJ2-3
v_gene: TRBV11-2
CDR3nt: TGTGCCAGCAGCCGACCCCAACTAGCGGAGGGGGGGGATACGCAGTATTTT
CDR3aa: CASSRPQLAEGGDTQYF

d_gene: .
abundance: few
j_gene: TRBJ1-1
v_gene: TRBV11-2
CDR3nt: TGTGCCAGCAGTAGCCAGGGGAACACTGAAGCTTTCTTT
CDR3aa: CASSSQGNTEAFF

d_gene: TRBD2
abundance: .
j_gene: TRBJ2-1
v_gene: TRBV7-6
CDR3nt: TGTGCCAGCCAATCTAGCGGGAGGAACAATGAGCAGTTCTTC
CDR3aa: CASQSSGRNNEQFF

d_gene: .
abundance: .
j_gene: TRBJ2-7
v_gene: TRBV5-5
CDR3nt: TGTGCCAGCAGCTTCACTACAGGTCGCTCCTACGAGCAGTACTTC
CDR3aa: CASSFTTGRSYEQYF

d_gene: TRBD2
abundance: .
j_gene: TRBJ2-3
v_gene: TRBV28
CDR3nt: TGTGCCGGCACCCCCCTGAGACAGCGGGAGCCCACAGATACGCAGTATTTT
CDR3aa: CAGTPLRQREPTDTQYF

d_gene: .
abundance: .
j_gene: TRBJ2-2
v_gene: TRBV9
CDR3nt: TGTGCCAGCAGCTTATCGGGGAGGAACACCGGGGAGCTGTTTTTT
CDR3aa: CASSLSGRNTGELFF

d_gene: TRBD2
abundance: .
j_gene: TRBJ2-1
v_gene: TRBV6-5
CDR3nt: TGTGCCAGCCTAGCGGGAGGTAGCGCCTACAATGAGCAGTTCTTC
CDR3aa: CASLAGGSAYNEQFF

d_gene: TRBD1
abundance: .
j_gene: TRBJ2-7
v_gene: TRBV27
CDR3nt: TGTGCCAGCAGTCTAACAGGGGCCCCCTACGAGCAGTACTTC
CDR3aa: CASSLTGAPYEQYF

d_gene: .
abundance: .
j_gene: TRBJ2-1
v_gene: TRBV3-1/TRBV3-2
CDR3nt: TGTGCCAGCAGACTTAGCGGTCACACCTCCTACAATGAGCAGTTCTTC
CDR3aa: CASRLSGHTSYNEQFF

d_gene: .
abundance: once
j_gene: TRBJ2-2
v_gene: TRBV6-4
CDR3nt: TGTGCCAGCAGTGACTCGGGCAGCAGCACCGGGGAGCTGTTTTTT
CDR3aa: CASSDSGSSTGELFF

d_gene: .
abundance: .
j_gene: TRBJ2-5
v_gene: TRBV2
CDR3nt: TGTGCCAGCCGGGAGACAGCCCAAGAGACCCAGTACTTC
CDR3aa: CASRETAQETQYF

d_gene: .
abundance: .
j_gene: TRBJ2-1
v_gene: TRBV14
CDR3nt: TGTGCCAGCAGCATCGGACTTTTCAATGAGCAGTTCTTC
CDR3aa: CASSIGLFNEQFF

d_gene: .
abundance: .
j_gene: TRBJ2-3
v_gene: TRBV5-1
CDR3nt: TGCGCCAGCAGCTTGACGGTGGGCACAGATACGCAGTATTTT
CDR3aa: CASSLTVGTDTQYF